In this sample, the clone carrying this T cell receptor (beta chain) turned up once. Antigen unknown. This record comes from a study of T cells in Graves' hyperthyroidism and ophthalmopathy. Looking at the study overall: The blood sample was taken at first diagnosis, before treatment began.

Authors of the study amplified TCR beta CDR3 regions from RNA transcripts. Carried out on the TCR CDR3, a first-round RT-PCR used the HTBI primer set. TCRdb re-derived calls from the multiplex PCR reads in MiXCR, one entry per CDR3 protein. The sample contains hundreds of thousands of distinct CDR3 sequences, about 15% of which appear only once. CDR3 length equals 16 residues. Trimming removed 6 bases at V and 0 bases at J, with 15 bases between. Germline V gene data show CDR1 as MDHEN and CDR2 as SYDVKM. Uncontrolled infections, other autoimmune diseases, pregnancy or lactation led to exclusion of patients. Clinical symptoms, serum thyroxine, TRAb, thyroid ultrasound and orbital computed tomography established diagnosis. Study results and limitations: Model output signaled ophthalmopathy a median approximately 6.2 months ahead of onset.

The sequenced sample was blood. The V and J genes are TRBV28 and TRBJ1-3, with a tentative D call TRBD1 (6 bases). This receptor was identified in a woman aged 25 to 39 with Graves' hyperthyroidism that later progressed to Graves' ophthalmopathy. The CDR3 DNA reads TGTGCCAGCAGCCCCCCCGCAGGGGTCTCTGGAAACACCATATATTTT. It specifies CASSPPAGVSGNTIYF.